This section outlines one T cell receptor beta chain sequence together with its context. Its antigen is unidentified. The data belong to a study of T cell repertoires in cytomegalovirus infection. Study overall: Matching HLA type, along with CMV infection, was indicated by public TCR beta signatures. Whole-study findings and limits: Public TCR beta family frequency separated CMV-and-HLA carriers, including in an independent cohort. The ex vivo response was dominated by HLA-C-restricted CMV-specific TCR beta clonotypes.

This CDR3 region has 15 residues. The germline gives CDR1 SGHTA, CDR2 FQGNSA. V gave up 6 bases and J gave up 5 bases, with 16 bases separating them. Via MiXCR, TCRdb re-called the reads, giving one row per CDR3 protein. The table shows about 530,000 distinct CDR3 sequences, with 26% occurring only once. This TCR was sampled from a human donor in good health (CMV status not recorded). Some clones in this sample may be carry-over from other donors' samples. This chain uses TRBV7-2 with TRBJ2-2; D is perhaps TRBD2 (6 bases). The source material was PBMCs. CDR3 nucleotide sequence: TGTGCCAGCAGGCCTACCAGCGGGCCTACCGGGGAGCTGTTTTTT. This sequence encodes CASRPTSGPTGELFF.